This is a list of T cell receptor beta chains from one sample in a study of CD8+CD57+ T cells in acquired aplastic anemia. TCRdb used MiXCR to reprocess the reads, holding one entry per CDR3 protein. The table lists about 120,000 distinct CDR3 sequences, 45% to 60% of them singletons. Sequenced sample: sorted CD4+, CD8+, or CD8+CD57+ T cells (not recorded which) from PBMCs. Source of these receptors: a human donor with aplastic anemia. Both conserved end residues are part of each CDR3.

cdr3_length j_call v_call cdr3_aa
12 TRBJ1-1 TRBV7-3 CASSFGITEAFF
15 TRBJ1-5 TRBV19 CASSIGTGRNQPQHF
14 TRBJ2-5 TRBV3-1 CASSQDGGRETQYF
14 TRBJ1-1 TRBV25-1 CASTSLGVGTEAFF
14 TRBJ1-5 TRBV20-1 CSAVPGTANQPQHF
11 TRBJ1-5 TRBV19 CASTVGKPQHF
14 TRBJ2-4 TRBV2 CASSDRTAKNIQYF
10 TRBJ2-7 TRBV9 CASSVDEQYF
13 TRBJ2-3 TRBV20-1 CSAPGARTDTQYF
12 TRBJ2-1 TRBV29-1 CSEDREDNEQFF
13 TRBJ2-7 TRBV7-9 CASSQDIFYEQYF
12 TRBJ1-6 TRBV2 CASSDWNSPLHF
13 TRBJ2-5 TRBV10-3 CAIRGSSQETQYF
15 TRBJ2-7 TRBV20-1 CSARDQGQSSYEQYF
16 TRBJ2-1 TRBV25-1 CASSSSSAISYNEQFF
12 TRBJ1-5 TRBV20-1 CSATSRGQPQHF
15 TRBJ1-6 TRBV2 CASRAQQGWNSPFHF
16 TRBJ1-1 TRBV11-1 CASSSVDRVMNTEAFF
13 TRBJ2-1 TRBV7-9 CASSTKQRNEQFF
13 TRBJ1-1 TRBV10-2 CASRRTGFTEAFF
15 TRBJ2-2 TRBV25-1 CASRGGARDAGELFF
14 TRBJ2-3 TRBV7-2 CASSLGAHRNTQYF
14 TRBJ2-7 TRBV5-1 CASSPGTQFHEQYF
10 TRBJ1-2 TRBV7-9 CASSSYGYTF
14 TRBJ1-5 TRBV10-2 CASSDTEANQPQHF
12 TRBJ1-4 TRBV25-1 CASRGLGEKLFF
15 TRBJ2-7 TRBV15 CATSRDQAGGYEQYF
12 TRBJ2-2 TRBV11-2 CASSLVPGELFF
15 TRBJ2-5 TRBV20-1 CSASNALAGGETQYF
11 TRBJ1-2 TRBV2 CASGVFYGYTF
14 TRBJ1-1 TRBV19 CASMGGQLNTEAFF
16 TRBJ1-2 TRBV24-1 CATSDTRTDGVYGYTF
17 TRBJ1-5 TRBV15 CATSRVGQGRKDQPQHF
14 TRBJ2-5 TRBV5-6 CASSFAGAQETQYF
17 TRBJ2-1 TRBV24-1 CATSPPGWGQGADEQFF
12 TRBJ2-1 TRBV30 CAFNPRGGEQFF
14 TRBJ1-1 TRBV24-1 CATSDGQGLNEAFF
15 TRBJ1-2 TRBV19 CASSIDLYASYGYTF
14 TRBJ2-5 TRBV10-3 CAISLTSGAETQYF
12 TRBJ2-1 TRBV27 CASSFGVGEQFF
13 TRBJ2-7 TRBV10-3 CAISETGTYEQYF
12 TRBJ2-2 TRBV7-6 CASRETAGELFF
12 TRBJ2-7 TRBV7-9 CASSLARYEQYF
14 TRBJ2-3 TRBV5-6 CASSLAGVTDTQYF
13 TRBJ2-7 TRBV7-8 CASSLGLGNEQYF
15 TRBJ2-5 TRBV7-9 CASSYRLATQETQYF
15 TRBJ2-3 TRBV2 CASSERDPSTDTQYF
13 TRBJ2-5 TRBV6-5 CASSYPPEETQYF
16 TRBJ2-3 TRBV24-1 CATSDYAPLGTDTQYF
15 TRBJ1-4 TRBV10-3 CAISEEDRSNEKLFF